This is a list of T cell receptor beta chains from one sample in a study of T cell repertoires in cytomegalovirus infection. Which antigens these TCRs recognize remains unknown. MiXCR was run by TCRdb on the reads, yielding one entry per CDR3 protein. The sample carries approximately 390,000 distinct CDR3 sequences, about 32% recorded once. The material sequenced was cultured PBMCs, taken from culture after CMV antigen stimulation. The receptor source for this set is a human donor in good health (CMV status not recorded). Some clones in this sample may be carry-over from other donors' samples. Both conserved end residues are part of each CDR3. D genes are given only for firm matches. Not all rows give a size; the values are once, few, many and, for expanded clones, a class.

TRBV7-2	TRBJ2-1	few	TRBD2	CASSDIGLAGVEQFF	TGTGCCAGCAGCGACATAGGACTAGCGGGAGTTGAGCAGTTCTTC
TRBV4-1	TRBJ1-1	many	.	CASSQSSIAIEAFF	TGCGCCAGCAGCCAATCATCCATTGCGATTGAAGCTTTCTTT
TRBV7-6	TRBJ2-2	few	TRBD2	CASSRLAGGDTGELFF	TGTGCCAGCAGCCGACTAGCGGGGGGGGACACCGGGGAGCTGTTTTTT
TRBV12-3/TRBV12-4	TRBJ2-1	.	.	CASNALAYSYNEQFF	TGTGCCAGCAACGCACTAGCCTACTCCTACAATGAGCAGTTCTTC
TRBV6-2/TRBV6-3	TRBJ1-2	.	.	CASSYSDNYGYTF	TGTGCCAGCAGTTACTCGGACAACTATGGCTACACCTTC
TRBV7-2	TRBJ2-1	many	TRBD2	CASSIGGNEQFF	TGTGCCAGCAGCATCGGGGGGAATGAGCAGTTCTTC
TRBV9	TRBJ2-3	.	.	CASSVAGGNLRDTQYF	TGTGCCAGCAGCGTAGCTGGCGGGAACCTCAGGGATACGCAGTATTTT
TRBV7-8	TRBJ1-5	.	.	CASSLVGRDQPQHF	TGTGCCAGCAGCTTAGTCGGTAGGGATCAGCCCCAGCATTTT
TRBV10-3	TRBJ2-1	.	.	CAISRASVSNEQFF	TGTGCCATCAGTAGGGCTAGCGTATCCAATGAGCAGTTCTTC
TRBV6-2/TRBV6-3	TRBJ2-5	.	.	CASSYPETQYF	TGTGCCAGCAGTTACCCTGAGACCCAGTACTTC
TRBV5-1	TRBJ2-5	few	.	CASSLVAEGQTQYF	TGCGCCAGCAGCTTGGTCGCGGAGGGACAGACCCAGTACTTC
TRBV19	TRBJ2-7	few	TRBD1	CASSIRTGDSYEQYF	TGTGCCAGTAGTATTCGGACAGGGGACTCCTACGAGCAGTACTTC
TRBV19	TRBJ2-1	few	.	CASSQSRWNEQFF	TGTGCCAGTAGTCAATCCCGCTGGAATGAGCAGTTCTTC
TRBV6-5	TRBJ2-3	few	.	CASSYFGALTDTQYF	TGTGCCAGCAGTTACTTCGGGGCGCTCACAGATACGCAGTATTTT
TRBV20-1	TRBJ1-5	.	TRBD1	CSVATGVSNQPQHF	TGCAGTGTTGCGACAGGGGTCAGCAATCAGCCCCAGCATTTT
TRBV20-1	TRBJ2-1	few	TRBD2	CSARVMTSGYNEQFF	TGCAGTGCTAGAGTCATGACTAGCGGATACAATGAGCAGTTCTTC
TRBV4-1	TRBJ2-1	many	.	CASSQVSSSSYNEQFF	TGCGCCAGCAGCCAAGTTTCCTCAAGCTCCTACAATGAGCAGTTCTTC
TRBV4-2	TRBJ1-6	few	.	CASSQRTEGSPLHF	TGTGCCAGCAGCCAAAGGACAGAAGGCTCACCCCTCCACTTT
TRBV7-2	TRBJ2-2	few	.	CASSHTSGSGELFF	TGTGCCAGCAGCCACACATCAGGGTCCGGGGAGCTGTTTTTT
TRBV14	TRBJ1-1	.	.	CASSQTIQNTEAFF	TGTGCCAGCAGCCAGACCATCCAGAACACTGAAGCTTTCTTT
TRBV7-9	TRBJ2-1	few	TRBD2	CASSPRGRGSSYNEQFF	TGTGCCAGCAGCCCCCGAGGGCGGGGGAGCTCCTACAATGAGCAGTTCTTC
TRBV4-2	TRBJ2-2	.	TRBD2	CASSGAGAIVNTGELFF	TGTGCCAGCAGCGGGGCGGGAGCCATCGTGAACACCGGGGAGCTGTTTTTT
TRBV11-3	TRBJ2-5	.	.	CASSLGSGPYQETQYF	TGTGCCAGCAGCTTAGGTAGCGGTCCTTACCAAGAGACCCAGTACTTC
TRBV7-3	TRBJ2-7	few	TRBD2	CASSPEGTISSYEQYF	TGTGCCAGCAGCCCCGAGGGGACTATTAGCTCCTACGAGCAGTACTTC
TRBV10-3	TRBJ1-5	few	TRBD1	CAISESRGGQPQHF	TGTGCCATCAGTGAATCCAGGGGGGGTCAGCCCCAGCATTTT
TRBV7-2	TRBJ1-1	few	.	CASSLDQGTGAEAFF	TGTGCCAGCAGCTTAGACCAGGGGACGGGGGCTGAAGCTTTCTTT
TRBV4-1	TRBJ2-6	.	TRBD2	CASSQRRGDNSGANVLTF	TGCGCCAGCAGCCAACGACGGGGGGATAACTCTGGGGCCAACGTCCTGACTTTC
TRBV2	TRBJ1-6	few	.	CASSPDSENSPLHF	TGTGCCAGCAGTCCCGACAGTGAGAATTCACCCCTCCACTTT
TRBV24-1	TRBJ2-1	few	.	CATSDDAFNEQFF	TGTGCCACCAGTGATGACGCTTTCAATGAGCAGTTCTTC
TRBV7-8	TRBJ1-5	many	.	CASSFKDTSNQPQHF	TGTGCCAGCAGCTTCAAGGACACTAGCAATCAGCCCCAGCATTTT
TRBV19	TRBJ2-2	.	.	CASSWRTNTGELFF	TGTGCCAGTAGTTGGCGTACGAACACCGGGGAGCTGTTTTTT
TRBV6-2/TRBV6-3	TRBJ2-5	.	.	CASSHPGTQYF	TGTGCCAGCAGTCACCCTGGAACCCAGTACTTC
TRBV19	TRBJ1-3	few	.	CASSIDRVAIGNTIYF	TGTGCCAGTAGTATAGACAGGGTCGCAATTGGAAACACCATATATTTT
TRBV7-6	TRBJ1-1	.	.	CASRWTENTEAFF	TGTGCCAGCCGCTGGACTGAGAACACTGAAGCTTTCTTT
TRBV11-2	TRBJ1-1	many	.	CASSLMGTTTEAFF	TGTGCCAGCAGCTTGATGGGCACTACCACTGAAGCTTTCTTT
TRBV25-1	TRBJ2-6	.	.	CASSVTGANVLTF	TGTGCCAGCAGTGTAACTGGGGCCAACGTCCTGACTTTC
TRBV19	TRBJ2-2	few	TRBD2	CASSFHSGRRGYTGELFF	TGTGCCAGTAGTTTTCATAGCGGGAGAAGGGGATACACCGGGGAGCTGTTTTTT
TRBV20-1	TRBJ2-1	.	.	CSARDLRTHNEQFF	TGCAGTGCTAGAGATCTTAGGACACACAATGAGCAGTTCTTC
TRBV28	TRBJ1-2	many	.	CASSPPVFSYTF	TGTGCCAGCAGTCCGCCTGTTTTTAGCTACACCTTC
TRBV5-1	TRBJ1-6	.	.	CASSRGRAYGSPLHF	TGCGCCAGCAGCCGCGGGCGGGCATACGGTTCACCCCTCCACTTT
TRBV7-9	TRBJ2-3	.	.	CASSSTTPFTDTQYF	TGTGCCAGCAGCTCGACGACACCTTTCACAGATACGCAGTATTTT
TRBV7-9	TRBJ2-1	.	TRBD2	CASSLYTSGRNEQFF	TGTGCCAGCAGCTTATACACTAGCGGGAGGAATGAGCAGTTCTTC
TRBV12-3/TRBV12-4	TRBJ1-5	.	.	CASSFANQPQHF	TGTGCCAGCAGTTTTGCCAATCAGCCCCAGCATTTT
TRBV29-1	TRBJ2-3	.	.	CSVVLRGDTQYF	TGCAGCGTTGTATTACGGGGGGATACGCAGTATTTT
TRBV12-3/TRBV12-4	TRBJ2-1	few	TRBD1	CASRLGQGLIDEQFF	TGTGCCAGCAGACTCGGACAGGGTTTAATCGATGAGCAGTTCTTC
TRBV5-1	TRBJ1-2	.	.	CASSLPSTADGYTF	TGCGCCAGCAGCTTGCCCTCGACAGCCGATGGCTACACCTTC
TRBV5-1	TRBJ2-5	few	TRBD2	CASRTDGVAGGGETQYF	TGCGCCAGCAGGACGGATGGAGTAGCGGGAGGTGGAGAGACCCAGTACTTC
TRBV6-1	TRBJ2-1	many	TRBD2	CASSDDGGGYNEQFF	TGTGCCAGCAGTGACGACGGGGGGGGTTACAATGAGCAGTTCTTC